This T cell receptor beta chain was captured by sequencing in a study of blood T cell repertoires in COVID-19. This clone has just a few counts. The data were produced by immunoSEQ multiplex PCR, yet TCRdb's version contains in-frame clones alone and is incomplete. Altogether about 210,000 clones are present, 85% to 90% being singletons, with the ten largest covering 6.2%. The clonotype originates from a man in his 60s who had recovered from COVID-19. Sequenced input: peripheral blood.

CDR3 sequence (DNA): TGTGCCAGCAGCAGAGGTGACAGGGGGCGTGACGGCTACACCTTC. It encodes CASSRGDRGRDGYTF. The chain combines TRBV7-2 with TRBJ1-2; 10 nucleotides agree with TRBD1. The length of the CDR3 is 15 residues. The V and J ends lost 5 bases and 8 bases, in that order; junction bases with no gene match: 11. Germline values: CDR1 SGHTA, CDR2 FQGNSA.